This TCR beta chain was sequenced during a study of a mutant IDH1 vaccine in newly diagnosed glioma. Trimming left V 0 bases short and J 2 bases short, with 4 bases between. The CDR3 consists of 14 residues. Germline V gives CDR1 MGHRA, CDR2 YSYEKL. Clones were read by immunoSEQ multiplex PCR, and TCRdb kept only the in-frame ones, dropping some. The sample includes about 59,000 clones, 80% to 85% of them seen just once. Only one count was recorded for this clone. The antigen remains unidentified. The time point was: week 47, end of study. It was 300 ug of mutant IDH1 20-mer peptide that made up each vaccine dose, given with topical imiquimod.

The TCR comes from a man aged 30 to 39 with glioma. V gene TRBV4-1 combines with J gene TRBJ2-2; unclear D gene. The source was PBMCs, collected from a glioma patient whose treatment included an IDH1 peptide vaccine. This CDR3 reads CASSQDPNTGELFF. DNA for the CDR3: TGCGCCAGCAGCCAAGACCCTAACACCGGGGAGCTGTTTTTT.